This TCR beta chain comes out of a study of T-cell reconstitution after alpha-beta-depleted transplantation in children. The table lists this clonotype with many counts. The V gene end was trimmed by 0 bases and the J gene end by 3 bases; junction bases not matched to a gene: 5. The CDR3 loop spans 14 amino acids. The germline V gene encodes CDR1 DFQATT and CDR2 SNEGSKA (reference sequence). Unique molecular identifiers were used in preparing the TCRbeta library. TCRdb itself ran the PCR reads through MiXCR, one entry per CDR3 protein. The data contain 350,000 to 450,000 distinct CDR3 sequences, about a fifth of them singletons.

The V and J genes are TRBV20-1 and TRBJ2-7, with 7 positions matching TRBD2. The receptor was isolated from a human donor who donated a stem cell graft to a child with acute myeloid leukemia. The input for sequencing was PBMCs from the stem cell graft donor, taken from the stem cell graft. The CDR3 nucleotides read TGCAGTGCTAGAGATGCGAGCGGGAACTACGAGCAGTACTTC. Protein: CSARDASGNYEQYF.